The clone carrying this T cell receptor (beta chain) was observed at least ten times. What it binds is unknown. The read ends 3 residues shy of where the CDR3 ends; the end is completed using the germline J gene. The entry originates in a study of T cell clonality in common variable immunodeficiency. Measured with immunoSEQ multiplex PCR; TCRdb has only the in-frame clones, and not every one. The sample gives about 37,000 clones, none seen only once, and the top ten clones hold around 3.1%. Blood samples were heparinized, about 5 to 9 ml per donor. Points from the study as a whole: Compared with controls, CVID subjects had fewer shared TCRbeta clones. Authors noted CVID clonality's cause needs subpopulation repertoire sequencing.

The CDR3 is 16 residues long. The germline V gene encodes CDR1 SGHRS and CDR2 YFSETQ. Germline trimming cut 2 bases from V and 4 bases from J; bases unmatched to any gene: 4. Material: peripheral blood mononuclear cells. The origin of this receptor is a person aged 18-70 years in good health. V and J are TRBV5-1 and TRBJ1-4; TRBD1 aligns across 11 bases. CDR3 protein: CASSLTGTGGNEKLFF. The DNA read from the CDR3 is TGCGCCAGCAGCTTAACCGGGACAGGGGGTAATGAAAAA.